Shown below are 20 T cell receptor beta chains from a single sample sequenced in a study of Ad26.COV2.S vaccination and SARS-CoV-2 variants. Indicated treatment: 19 received Ad26.COV2.S at low or high dose, single or two shots; 5 received placebo; per-sample allocation not given. Samples analyzed were those drawn on day 63 after the first vaccine or placebo injection. The data were produced by immunoSEQ multiplex PCR, yet TCRdb's version contains in-frame clones alone and is incomplete. This sample has 350,000 to 500,000 clones; 85% to 90% occur once, and the top ten carry about 3.5%. The sample was peripheral blood, taken in a trial of Ad26.COV2.S vaccine versus placebo. Receptor source: a person between 18 and 65 years old who received the Ad26.COV2.S COVID-19 vaccine or a placebo.

The chain links TRBV6-2 or TRBV6-3 to TRBJ1-2; D is ambiguous. Germline loops: CDR1 MNHEY, CDR2 SVGEGT. The CDR3 is made up of 13 amino acids. V dropped 6 bases and J dropped 8 bases, with 16 bases sitting between them. The CDR3 region is CASSAGIEVGYTF. The CDR3 DNA sequence: TGTGCCAGCAGCGCCGGGATCGAAGTCGGCTACACCTTC.

CDR3 DNA sequence: TGCGCCAGCAGTCACCTAGCGGGGGGGCGTGAGACCCAGTACTTC. This gives the protein CASSHLAGGRETQYF. The chain has TRBV4-1 and TRBJ2-5; 12 bases fit TRBD2. The trim removed 6 bases at V and 5 bases at J, leaving 7 bases unmatched. This CDR3 is built from 15 residues. Per the germline V gene, CDR1 is MGHRA and CDR2 is YSYEKL.

Comments on this clone: The identical CDR3 is also encoded by other nucleotide sequences in the sample. The chain has TRBV3-1 (or the pseudogene TRBV3-2) and TRBJ2-7; weak D call: TRBD1 (6 bases). The V and J ends lost 4 bases and 3 bases respectively, with 7 bases between them. This CDR3 has 12 amino acids. From germline, CDR1 is LGHDT and CDR2 YNNKEL (reference sequence). The CDR3 DNA sequence: TGTGCCAGCAGCCCGACAGGCTACGAGCAGTACTTC. This codes for CASSPTGYEQYF.

V usage is TRBV10-3 and J usage is TRBJ2-1, with TRBD2 matching over 7 bases. Germline loops: CDR1 ENHRY, CDR2 SYGVKD. The CDR3 has 16 amino acids. V shed 0 bases, J shed 4 bases, and the junction held 6 bases outside the gene matches. The CDR3 DNA reads as TGTGCCATCAGTGAGTCAGCGGGGCGGGCTTACAATGAGCAGTTCTTC. Its protein product is CAISESAGRAYNEQFF.

V usage is TRBV27 and J usage is TRBJ2-2, with TRBD2 identical over 8 bases. Germline values: CDR1 MNHEY, CDR2 SMNVEV (reference sequence). V dropped 10 bases and J dropped 5; count of bases not matched to a gene: 9. The CDR3 spans 14 residues. CDR3 region: CATQRGRGTGELFF. In nucleotides, the CDR3 is TGTGCCACACAGCGGGGGCGTGGTACCGGGGAGCTGTTTTTT.

The V gene is TRBV4-1, the J gene TRBJ2-1, with D perhaps TRBD1 or TRBD2 (6 bases each). Trimming took off 0 bases at V and 7 bases at J, with 13 bases between the two ends. Per the germline V gene, CDR1 is MGHRA and CDR2 is YSYEKL. The CDR3 runs 15 residues. This CDR3 is CASSQDPGGTNEQFF. The DNA of the CDR3 is TGCGCCAGCAGCCAAGACCCTGGGGGGACAAATGAGCAGTTCTTC.

The rearrangement links TRBV5-4 to TRBJ2-5; possibly TRBD1 or TRBD2 for D (7 bases each). The germline V gene encodes CDR1 SGHNT and CDR2 YYREEE (reference sequence). V was trimmed by 4 bases and J by 7 bases, leaving 17 bases between them. The CDR3 has 14 amino acids. CDR3 nucleotide sequence: TGTGCCAGCAGCGGGGGGGACAGCCCCGGGACCCAGTACTTC. It encodes CASSGGDSPGTQYF.

The chain combines TRBV10-3 with TRBJ2-2; no clear D gene. V was clipped by 3 bases and J by 4 bases, with 18 bases between them. The CDR3 length is 17 residues. The germline gives CDR1 ENHRY, CDR2 SYGVKD. The CDR3 sequence is CAISDPYSAGPTGELFF. CDR3 bases: TGTGCCATCAGTGACCCATACAGTGCAGGACCCACCGGGGAGCTGTTTTTT.

The chain links TRBV3-1 (or the pseudogene TRBV3-2) to TRBJ2-4, with D unresolved. The CDR3 is 18 amino acids. V lost 0 bases and J lost 1, with 16 bases in between. Per germline, CDR1 LGHDT and CDR2 YNNKEL (reference sequence). CDR3: CASSQDLYWSGAKNIQYF. The CDR3 region has the DNA TGTGCCAGCAGCCAAGATCTGTATTGGTCCGGGGCCAAAAACATTCAGTACTTC.

The gene calls are TRBV6-1 and TRBJ1-5; 7 bases are a match to TRBD1. V lost 2 bases and J lost 3; bases outside the gene matches: 22. Germline V gene lookup returns CDR1 MNHNS and CDR2 SASEGT. The CDR3 covers 21 residues. The CDR3, as DNA: TGTGCCAGCAGTGAAAGGATAGACAGGGACGTCGAAAGACTACACAATCAGCCCCAGCATTTT. Its translation: CASSERIDRDVERLHNQPQHF.

The V gene is TRBV28, the J gene TRBJ2-5; 8 nucleotides match TRBD2. CDR1 is MDHEN, CDR2 SYDVKM, per germline. The CDR3 totals 14 residues. The ends lost 7 bases at V and 1 base at J; junction bases unmatched: 5. Here the CDR3 reads CASNRGGTQETQYF. CDR3 DNA sequence: TGTGCCAGCAACCGCGGGGGGACCCAAGAGACCCAGTACTTC. The whole variable domain, remainder taken from reference TRBV28 and TRBJ2-5, is DVKVTQSSRYLVKRTGEKVFLECVQDMDHENMFWYRQDPGLGLRLIYFSYDVKMKEKGDIPEGYSVSREKKERFSLILESASTNQTSMYLCASNRGGTQETQYFGPGTRLLVL.

The chain couples TRBV10-3 to TRBJ1-2, with unresolved D. Germline CDR1 ENHRY, CDR2 SYGVKD. The CDR3 consists of 15 residues. V was trimmed by 0 bases and J by 4 bases, leaving 12 bases between them. This CDR3 reads CAISESMAGSYGYTF. CDR3 in DNA: TGTGCCATCAGTGAGTCCATGGCGGGGTCCTATGGCTACACCTTC.

This clone was seen a single time. V and J are TRBV5-4 and TRBJ1-1; 7 bases are a match to TRBD1. The length of the CDR3 is 16 residues. Trimming took 5 bases from V and 1 from J; bases not matched to a gene: 11. Germline CDR1 and CDR2: SGHNT and YYREEE (reference sequence). CDR3 DNA: TGTGCCAGCAGTCGTGACAGGGCCCATACGAACACTGAAGCTTTCTTT. As protein: CASSRDRAHTNTEAFF.

The chain has TRBV28 and TRBJ2-5; D perhaps matches TRBD2 (6 bases). CDR1 and CDR2 from the germline V gene are MDHEN and SYDVKM. V was shortened by 4 bases and J by 5 bases, with 17 bases between the two germline ends. The CDR3 loop spans 15 amino acids. The CDR3 sequence: CASSSPAGRGETQYF. CDR3 bases: TGTGCCAGCAGTTCCCCTGCGGGGCGTGGGGAGACCCAGTACTTC. The full variable domain, in which reference TRBV28 and TRBJ2-5 provide the parts outside the CDR3, is DVKVTQSSRYLVKRTGEKVFLECVQDMDHENMFWYRQDPGLGLRLIYFSYDVKMKEKGDIPEGYSVSREKKERFSLILESASTNQTSMYLCASSSPAGRGETQYFGPGTRLLVL.

V gene TRBV12-3 or TRBV12-4 combines with J gene TRBJ2-2; D unresolved. Between the trimmed V and J ends, which lost 3 bases and 5 bases, there was a span of 4 bases. The CDR3 consists of 12 residues. The CDR3 loop is CASSLRTGELFF. CDR3 bases: TGTGCCAGCAGTTTGAGGACCGGGGAGCTGTTTTTT.

This chain connects TRBV28 to TRBJ1-6; D unresolved. This CDR3 is 15 amino acids long. V lost 3 bases and J lost 6, with 12 bases in between. The germline CDR1 and CDR2 sequences are MDHEN and SYDVKM. The CDR3 is CASSFPGEVNSPLHF. The CDR3 region has the DNA TGTGCCAGCAGTTTTCCGGGAGAGGTTAATTCACCCCTCCACTTT.

This clone was seen only a few times. The gene calls are TRBV6-6 and TRBJ2-7; a possible D gene is TRBD2 (6 bases). The germline V gene encodes CDR1 MNHNY and CDR2 SVGAGI (reference sequence). CDR3 size: 15 residues. Trimming stripped 4 bases from V and 0 bases from J, with 13 bases between. The CDR3 loop is CASSSTGVSSYEQYF. CDR3 nucleotides: TGTGCCAGCAGTTCGACGGGGGTTAGCTCCTACGAGCAGTACTTC.

V is TRBV4-3 and J is TRBJ1-3; D may be TRBD1 (5 bases). Germline V gives CDR1 LGHNA, CDR2 YSLEER. CDR3 length: 13 amino acids. V lost 2 bases and J lost 8, with 10 bases in between. The chain's CDR3 is CASSQSRDHTIYF. In DNA form, the CDR3 reads TGCGCCAGCAGCCAATCTCGGGACCACACCATATATTTT.

The rearrangement links TRBV6-5 to TRBJ2-5, with D tentatively TRBD2 (6 bases). CDR1 and CDR2 from the germline V gene are MNHEY and SVGAGI. The CDR3 consists of 13 residues. Trimming stripped 4 bases from V and 1 base from J, with 7 bases between. The CDR3 nucleotides read TGTGCCAGCAGTTTTAGCGGCCAAGAGACCCAGTACTTC. Residues: CASSFSGQETQYF.

The genes are TRBV27 and TRBJ1-5; D uncertain. Trimming removed 6 bases from V and 5 bases from J, with 11 bases in between. CDR1 and CDR2 (germline): MNHEY, SMNVEV (reference sequence). The CDR3 loop spans 13 amino acids. CDR3 region: CASSLGLYQPQHF. CDR3 sequence (DNA): TGTGCCAGCAGCCTCGGGTTATATCAGCCCCAGCATTTT.